This entry is about one TCR beta chain. The antigen is undetermined. The CDR3 contains 13 residues. Deletions cut 5 bases from V and 0 bases from J, with 8 bases between. Germline loops: CDR1 ENHRY, CDR2 SYGVKD. The data derive from a study of T-cell memory formation after mild COVID-19. Study summary: Most TCR clusters belonged to a single donor. Findings and limits, study-wide: SARS-CoV-2 specificity of second-wave clones peaking day 37 was unconfirmed. Later expanders leaned toward CD4+, whereas clones contracting from day 15 to 85 were balanced CD4/CD8. Within pre-infection memory, some responding clones were found, suggesting cross-reactive memory joined.

TCRdb ran MiXCR on the 5' RACE reads and lists one entry per CDR3 protein. The data contain 150,000 or so distinct CDR3 sequences, roughly 14% of them singletons. The chain joins TRBV10-3 to TRBJ2-7; possible D gene TRBD1, 5 bases. This TCR was sampled from an adult woman who had mild COVID-19 (a few samples of this study predate the infection). Cell type and time point are not known. The source material was PBMCs or a T cell subset sorted from them (not recorded which). The CDR3 nucleotides are TGTGCCATCAGTCCAGGGAACTCCTACGAGCAGTACTTC. Amino acid sequence: CAISPGNSYEQYF.